The 22 T cell receptor beta chains presented below share a single source sample, sequenced in a study of OX40 agonist ivuxolimab in advanced cancers. Produced via immunoSEQ multiplex PCR; TCRdb's table is partial and in-frame only. The sample has 95,000 to 100,000 clones, less than 95% seen once. The source was CD4+ or CD8+ T cells sorted from blood, collected in a trial of the OX40 agonist ivuxolimab. These receptors originate from an adult with an advanced solid tumor such as melanoma, head and neck, liver or kidney cancer.

The chain employs TRBV7-2 and TRBJ2-7, with TRBD2 identical over 9 bases. The germline CDR1 and CDR2 sequences are SGHTA and FQGNSA. The CDR3 covers 15 residues. Trimming cost V 5 bases and J 4 bases; bases outside gene matches: 9. The CDR3 reads CASSRGLAQTYEQYF. Written as DNA, the CDR3 is TGTGCCAGCAGCCGGGGACTAGCACAGACTTACGAGCAGTACTTC.

V is TRBV11-1 and J is TRBJ2-2; no firm D call. This CDR3 has 15 residues. Germline lookup yields CDR1 SGHAT and CDR2 FQDESV (reference sequence). V was cut by 8 bases and J by 0 bases, with 13 bases left in between. The CDR3 loop reads CASHGRFANTGELFF. CDR3 nucleotide sequence: TGTGCCAGCCATGGACGCTTCGCGAACACCGGGGAGCTGTTTTTT.

Concerning this clone itself: The germline gene is not matched at one end of the junction; a read error may be the cause. The chain couples TRBV19 to TRBJ2-2; D possibly corresponds to TRBD1 (6 bases). The germline gives CDR1 LNHDA, CDR2 SQIVND (reference sequence). This CDR3 contains 13 residues. CDR3 DNA: TGTGCCAATAGTCTACAGGGTCCCGGGGAGCTGTTTTTT. Translation: CANSLQGPGELFF.

CDR3 DNA: TGTGCCAGCAGCACCCCGGACCGGTCCTACAATGAGCAGTTCTTC. The encoded protein is CASSTPDRSYNEQFF. The chain recombines TRBV7-2 with TRBJ2-1; no reliable D call. Germline CDR1 is SGHTA and CDR2 is FQGNSA. The CDR3 consists of 15 residues. V gave up 5 bases and J gave up 1 base, with 12 bases separating them.

This chain connects TRBV18 to TRBJ2-1, with 12 bases fitting TRBD2. V gave up 4 bases and J gave up 10 bases; unmatched junction bases: 5. The germline V gene has CDR1 KGHSH and CDR2 LQKENI. The CDR3 runs to 14 residues. The CDR3 DNA sequence: TGTGCCAGCTCACTGGGACTAGCGGGCTGGGAGCAGTTCTTC. Amino acids: CASSLGLAGWEQFF.

This chain links TRBV7-2 with TRBJ1-2; D unclear. CDR1 SGHTA and CDR2 FQGNSA come from the germline V gene. Trimming pared 3 bases from V and 5 bases from J, leaving 16 bases between. The CDR3 extends over 15 amino acids. Written as DNA, the CDR3 is TGTGCCAGCAGCTTGGAATGGACGGAGGCTTATGGCTACACCTTC. This gives the protein CASSLEWTEAYGYTF.

The chain joins TRBV6-6 to TRBJ1-2, with D hard to call. The CDR3 runs to 15 residues. V lost 0 bases and J lost 4, with 12 bases in between. Germline lookup yields CDR1 MNHNY and CDR2 SVGAGI (reference sequence). As DNA, the CDR3 is TGTGCCAGCAGTTACTCTGGTCCCAACCTCTATGGCTACACCTTC. This gives the protein CASSYSGPNLYGYTF.

The chain joins TRBV4-2 to TRBJ1-1; D perhaps matches TRBD1 (6 bases). This CDR3 has 17 residues. Germline V CDR1 and CDR2: LGHNA, YNFKEQ. The V end was cut by 3 bases, the J end by 0 bases, with 17 bases between. The CDR3 sequence is CASSQAIRGLMNTEAFF. CDR3 DNA sequence: TGTGCCAGCAGCCAGGCTATCAGGGGATTGATGAACACTGAAGCTTTCTTT.

V gene TRBV5-1 combines with J gene TRBJ2-3, with D perhaps TRBD2 (6 bases). V shed 2 bases and J shed 5 bases, with 21 bases lying between them. The germline CDR1 and CDR2 sequences are SGHRS and YFSETQ. The CDR3 length is 17 residues. In DNA form, the CDR3 reads TGCGCCAGCAGCTTTGGGAGGAGGGCGGGGAGCGGAGATACGCAGTATTTT. Translation: CASSFGRRAGSGDTQYF.

V gene TRBV6-5 combines with J gene TRBJ1-3; D is unresolved. Trimming stripped 2 bases from V and 0 bases from J, with 8 bases between. The germline V gene encodes CDR1 MNHEY and CDR2 SVGAGI. The CDR3 is 15 amino acids. The DNA of the CDR3 is TGTGCCAGCAGTTACGACCCATCCTCTGGAAACACCATATATTTT. It specifies CASSYDPSSGNTIYF.

The chain links TRBV23-1 to TRBJ1-5, with 9 bases identical to TRBD1. TRBV23-1 is noted as an ORF with a role that remains uncertain. Germline trimming cut 10 bases from V and 4 bases from J; bases unmatched to any gene: 2. The CDR3 sequence is 12 residues long. The CDR3 nucleotides read TGCGCCACGGACAGGGGTAATCAGCCCCAGCATTTT. Translated: CATDRGNQPQHF.

The chain recombines TRBV11-2 with TRBJ2-7; D is perhaps TRBD1 (6 bases). Trimming left V 0 bases short and J 9 bases short, with 12 bases between. This CDR3 region has 13 residues. Germline assignment: CDR1 SGHAT and CDR2 FQNNGV. Here the CDR3 DNA reads TGTGCCAGCAGCTTAGAAGCGGACAGCTGGCAGTACTTC. Its protein is CASSLEADSWQYF. Supplemented by reference TRBV11-2 and TRBJ2-7, the full variable domain reads EAGVAQSPRYKIIEKRQSVAFWCNPISGHATLYWYQQILGQGPKLLIQFQNNGVVDDSQLPKDRFSAERLKGVDSTLKIQPAKLEDSAVYLCASSLEADSWQYFGPGTRLTVT.

The chain joins TRBV7-9 to TRBJ2-5, with D possibly called TRBD1 or TRBD2 (6 bases each). Germline CDR1 is SEHNR and CDR2 is FQNEAQ (reference sequence). Trimming cost V 4 bases and J 4 bases, with 19 bases left between them. The CDR3 length is 16 residues. CDR3 coding DNA: TGTGCCAGCAGCTCCTCGTTTCTACAGGGAGGAGAGACCCAGTACTTC. This sequence encodes CASSSSFLQGGETQYF.

The chain carries TRBV5-1 and TRBJ2-2; no reliable D call. CDR1 is SGHRS and CDR2 is YFSETQ in the germline V gene. The CDR3 has 16 residues. V gave up 0 bases and J gave up 0 bases, with 9 bases separating them. CDR3 sequence (DNA): TGCGCCAGCAGCTTGGATTGGGGAACGAACACCGGGGAGCTGTTTTTT. It is translated as CASSLDWGTNTGELFF.

The chain is built from TRBV9 and TRBJ2-1; D may be TRBD2 (5 bases). Germline V gene lookup returns CDR1 SGDLS and CDR2 YYNGEE. There are 14 residues in the CDR3. Trimming removed 0 bases from V and 8 bases from J, with 12 bases in between. CDR3 DNA: TGTGCCAGCAGCGTAGCCACGACCGGGGATGAGCAGTTCTTC. This codes for CASSVATTGDEQFF.

The chain joins TRBV10-3 to TRBJ1-5; D is possibly TRBD1 (5 bases). Trimming removed 3 bases from V and 0 bases from J, with 9 bases in between. The germline gives CDR1 ENHRY, CDR2 SYGVKD. This CDR3 has 15 amino acids. This CDR3 reads CAISDGTSSNQPQHF. CDR3 DNA sequence: TGTGCCATCAGTGACGGGACCTCTAGCAATCAGCCCCAGCATTTT.

The chain employs TRBV30 and TRBJ1-5; no clear D. This CDR3 spans 14 amino acids. V shed 1 base and J shed 1 base, with 8 bases lying between them. Germline-derived CDR1 and CDR2 are GTSNPN and SVGIG (reference sequence). CDR3 in amino acids: CAWSGVRSNQPQHF. The CDR3 DNA reads as TGTGCCTGGAGTGGGGTACGGAGCAATCAGCCCCAGCATTTT.

The rearrangement uses TRBV10-3 and TRBJ2-6; 10 bases are a match to TRBD1. Germline V gene lookup returns CDR1 ENHRY and CDR2 SYGVKD. With 5 bases clipped from V and 6 bases from J, the junction kept 4 bases outside the gene matches. CDR3 length equals 15 residues. CDR3: CAISRDRGPANVLTF. In DNA, the CDR3 is TGTGCCATCAGTCGGGACAGGGGACCGGCCAACGTCCTGACTTTC.

The CDR3 here is CSVGGGAYNEQFF. The DNA for the CDR3 is TGCAGCGTCGGCGGGGGGGCCTACAATGAGCAGTTCTTC. The gene calls are TRBV29-1 and TRBJ2-1, with TRBD2 matching over 9 bases. From germline, CDR1 is SQVTM and CDR2 ANQGSEA. The CDR3 sequence is 13 residues long. V shed 6 bases and J 2 bases; nucleotides not matched to a gene: 2.

The rearrangement joins TRBV12-5 to TRBJ2-1; D gene uncertain. Germline V gene lookup returns CDR1 LGHNT and CDR2 FRNRAP. CDR3 length equals 17 residues. Trimming left V 2 bases short and J 0 bases short, with 14 bases between. CDR3 in DNA: TGTGCTAGTGGTTTGTCCCCGTACGTTACCTCCTACAATGAGCAGTTCTTC. This sequence encodes CASGLSPYVTSYNEQFF.

Regarding this clone: At one of its ends the junction is not consistent with the germline gene, which may arise from a read error. The V gene is TRBV7-7, the J gene TRBJ2-5; tentative D call: TRBD1 (5 bases). This CDR3 spans 13 amino acids. Germline V CDR1 and CDR2: SSHAT, FNYEAQ (reference sequence). CDR3 nucleotides: TGTGCTAGCAGCTCCGACAGAGAAGAGACCCAGTACTTC. Translating gives CASSSDREETQYF.

The gene calls are TRBV30 and TRBJ1-1; D possibly corresponds to TRBD1 (6 bases). This CDR3 spans 15 amino acids. Trimming pared 3 bases from V and 0 bases from J, leaving 14 bases between. Per germline, CDR1 GTSNPN and CDR2 SVGIG (reference sequence). The CDR3 DNA is TGTGCCTGGAGCAGAACAGGGACAATGAACACTGAAGCTTTCTTT. This encodes CAWSRTGTMNTEAFF.